Following are 2 T cell receptor beta chains from one sample sequenced in a study of blood T cell repertoires in COVID-19. Libraries were prepared by immunoSEQ multiplex PCR; TCRdb keeps only in-frame clonotypes and omits some of them. In the table there are a few hundred thousand clones, approximately 83% of which are singletons. The sequenced sample consisted of PBMCs or T cells enriched from blood (not recorded which). Receptors were obtained from a man under 40 who had recovered from COVID-19.

This chain links TRBV7-9 with TRBJ1-1; 10 nucleotides agree with TRBD1. This CDR3 has 13 amino acids. V lost 5 bases and J lost 8; bases outside the gene matches: 5. CDR1 and CDR2 (germline): SEHNR, FQNEAQ (reference sequence). CDR3 loop: CASSARGQGEAFF. CDR3 coding DNA: TGTGCCAGCAGCGCCCGGGGACAGGGGGAAGCTTTCTTT.

This sequence joins TRBV24-1 and TRBJ2-3, with D tentatively TRBD2 (7 bases). CDR1 is KGHDR, CDR2 SFDVKD, per germline. The CDR3 sequence is 14 residues long. Trimming took off 6 bases at V and 3 bases at J, with 12 bases between the two ends. CDR3 region: CATSSRGATDTQYF. The CDR3 nucleotides read TGTGCCACCAGTTCCCGGGGGGCAACAGATACGCAGTATTTT.